This T cell receptor (beta chain) came from a study of long-term antiretroviral therapy in people with HIV. Study-level findings and limits: Blood in the study was drawn between the mid-2000s and the late 2010s, possibly under older ART regimens, which may be less effective than current ones. Subsequent to ART, diversity was augmented yet persisted below that of transplant donor controls.

The immunoSEQ assay was v3.0, run at survey level. Data came from immunoSEQ multiplex PCR; TCRdb stores just in-frame clones and leaves some out. This table holds about 27,000 clones, approximately 80% found once. Comments on this clone: Antigen specificity is unknown.

Germline assignment: CDR1 LGHNA and CDR2 YNFKEQ. V was cut by 1 base and J by 3 bases, with 10 bases left in between. The CDR3 contains 14 residues. This chain joins TRBV4-2 and TRBJ2-7; D is ambiguous. This TCR came from a man aged 35 to 55 with HIV. Specimen: unsorted PBMCs, collected 3 years after starting antiretroviral therapy. This chain's CDR3 is CASSQAEGNYEQYF. CDR3 nucleotides: TGTGCCAGCAGCCAAGCCGAAGGTAACTACGAGCAGTACTTC.